The next 24 T cell receptor beta chains were all read from a single sample in a study of CD8 T cells in Susac syndrome. The RNA, 0.5 to 1 ug, was put through reverse transcription using random hexamers. Via MiXCR, TCRdb re-called the immunoSEQ multiplex PCR reads, giving one row per CDR3 protein. This repertoire shows approximately 130,000 distinct CDR3 sequences, about 90% found once; its top ten account for 0.24%. Sequencing was carried out using CD8+ T cells from PBMCs. The receptors here all came from a human donor with multiple sclerosis.

The chain carries TRBV20-1 and TRBJ1-1; tentative D call: TRBD1 (5 bases). The germline gives CDR1 DFQATT, CDR2 SNEGSKA (reference sequence). The V and J ends lost 6 bases and 0 bases respectively, with 14 bases between them. The CDR3 loop spans 14 amino acids. CDR3 DNA sequence: TGCAGTGCCGAGGGGCCGTATATGAACACTGAAGCTTTCTTT. Translated: CSAEGPYMNTEAFF.

The V gene is TRBV21-1, the J gene TRBJ2-7; the DNA was not compared with TRBD2, the D call given in the table. TRBV21-1 represents a pseudogene. CDR3 length: 17 residues. CDR3: CASSSELALQNNYEQYF. The DNA of the CDR3 is TGTGCCAGCAGCAGTGAACTAGCGCTTCAGAACAACTACGAGCAGTACTTC.

V is TRBV19 and J is TRBJ2-1; 10 bases fit TRBD2. In germline, CDR1 is LNHDA, CDR2 SQIVND (reference sequence). This CDR3 has 16 amino acids. V was clipped by 3 bases and J by 6 bases; unmatched bases: 8. This CDR3 is CASSMLLAGEGNEQFF. In nucleotides, the CDR3 is TGTGCCAGTAGTATGCTCCTAGCGGGAGAGGGCAATGAGCAGTTCTTC.

This clonotype showed up just once. This chain links TRBV9 with TRBJ2-1, with D possibly TRBD2 on 6 matching bases. V was shortened by 0 bases and J by 1 base, with 11 bases between the two germline ends. From germline, CDR1 is SGDLS and CDR2 YYNGEE. The CDR3 is made up of 16 amino acids. This CDR3 is CASSVEPGASYNEQFF. CDR3 sequence (DNA): TGTGCCAGCAGCGTAGAGCCGGGAGCGTCCTACAATGAGCAGTTCTTC.

The chain joins TRBV6-5 to TRBJ1-5, with D tentatively TRBD1 (6 bases). This CDR3 spans 14 amino acids. V lost 5 bases, J lost 5 bases, and 13 bases lay in between. Germline lookup yields CDR1 MNHEY and CDR2 SVGAGI. The CDR3, as DNA: TGTGCCAGCAGTCCTCAGGGGACCGATCAGCCCCAGCATTTT. Protein: CASSPQGTDQPQHF.

V gene TRBV30 combines with J gene TRBJ1-1; TRBD1 is a possible D gene (6 bases). The V end was cut by 0 bases, the J end by 8 bases, with 16 bases between. CDR1 GTSNPN and CDR2 SVGIG come from the germline V gene (reference sequence). The CDR3 loop spans 14 amino acids. The chain's CDR3 is CAWSVNGGPEEAFF. CDR3 nucleotide sequence: TGTGCCTGGAGTGTAAATGGGGGGCCGGAGGAAGCTTTCTTT.

The chain's CDR3 is CASSDRELFF. The CDR3 DNA is TGTGCCAGCAGTGACCGGGAGCTGTTTTTT. The genes are TRBV25-1 and TRBJ2-2; no clear D gene. The CDR3 is 10 residues long. Germline V CDR1 and CDR2: MGHDK, SYGVNS. V was pared by 3 bases and J by 9 bases, with 2 bases between.

V is TRBV12-3 or TRBV12-4 and J is TRBJ2-1, with a weak D call TRBD2 (5 bases). The V end was cut by 2 bases, the J end by 0 bases, with 8 bases between. The CDR3 is 15 residues long. This CDR3 reads CASSLPGSSYNEQFF. For the CDR3, the DNA is TGTGCCAGCAGTTTACCGGGGAGCTCCTACAATGAGCAGTTCTTC.

The CDR3, as DNA: TGTGCCAGCTCACTAGCCCACCCAGGGGGGAATAAGGACACTGAAGCTTTCTTT. This encodes CASSLAHPGGNKDTEAFF. The rearrangement joins TRBV18 to TRBJ1-1; 7 nucleotides agree with TRBD1. Germline V gives CDR1 KGHSH, CDR2 LQKENI. Losses at the gene ends were 4 bases for V and 3 bases for J; bases not matched to a gene: 17. The CDR3 runs to 18 residues.

This chain connects TRBV5-4 to TRBJ1-3; 9 nucleotides match TRBD1. The germline V gene has CDR1 SGHNT and CDR2 YYREEE (reference sequence). This CDR3 has 15 amino acids. Germline trimming cut 3 bases from V and 0 bases from J; bases unmatched to any gene: 1. The CDR3 loop is CASSWGQGSGNTIYF. In nucleotides, the CDR3 is TGTGCCAGCAGCTGGGGACAGGGCTCTGGAAACACCATATATTTT.

The chain joins TRBV10-3 to TRBJ2-5; 8 nucleotides match TRBD1. The trim removed 2 bases at V and 5 bases at J, leaving 4 bases unmatched. CDR1 and CDR2 (germline): ENHRY, SYGVKD. The CDR3 is 14 residues long. Here the CDR3 DNA reads TGTGCCATCAGTGAGGCGGACAGGGACGAGACCCAGTACTTC. Amino acids: CAISEADRDETQYF.

The chain recombines TRBV19 with TRBJ2-1, with 9 positions matching TRBD2. The CDR3 has 14 residues. CDR1 and CDR2 (germline): LNHDA, SQIVND (reference sequence). Trimming at V came to 5 bases and at J to 6 bases, leaving 5 bases not matched to a gene. CDR3 region: CASSPGTSPNEQFF. CDR3 bases: TGTGCCAGTAGTCCCGGGACTAGCCCCAATGAGCAGTTCTTC. Using reference TRBV19 and TRBJ2-1 for the parts outside the CDR3, the full variable domain is DGGITQSPKYLFRKEGQNVTLSCEQNLNHDAMYWYRQDPGQGLRLIYYSQIVNDFQKGDIAEGYSVSREKKESFPLTVTSAQKNPTAFYLCASSPGTSPNEQFFGPGTRLTVL.

The chain is built from TRBV19 and TRBJ1-1; D remains unclear. The CDR3 sequence is 12 residues long. The germline V gene encodes CDR1 LNHDA and CDR2 SQIVND (reference sequence). V was cut by 5 bases and J by 8 bases, with 12 bases left in between. The CDR3 DNA reads TGTGCCAGTAGTGACGGTGGTGCCGAAGCTTTCTTT. Translated: CASSDGGAEAFF.

This chain links TRBV7-3 with TRBJ2-3; maybe TRBD1 (6 bases). This CDR3 is built from 16 residues. V lost 2 bases to trimming and J lost 7 bases, with 19 bases between them. Looked up from germline, CDR1 is SGHTA and CDR2 is FQGTGA. The CDR3 here is CASSLELGQGGNTQYF. In DNA, the CDR3 is TGTGCCAGCAGCTTAGAGTTGGGGCAAGGGGGTAATACGCAGTATTTT.

The chain has TRBV19 and TRBJ2-2, with a weak D call TRBD2 (6 bases). CDR3 size: 16 residues. Looked up from germline, CDR1 is LNHDA and CDR2 is SQIVND (reference sequence). Trimming left V 5 bases short and J 5 bases short, with 18 bases between. The DNA of the CDR3 is TGTGCCAGTAGTCCCGCCGGGGGTCTCGGGACCGGGGAGCTGTTTTTT. As protein: CASSPAGGLGTGELFF.

This chain uses TRBV19 with TRBJ2-3, with 8 bases matching TRBD1. This CDR3 is built from 15 residues. CDR1 LNHDA and CDR2 SQIVND come from the germline V gene (reference sequence). The junction had 9 bases not matched to a gene; V was cut back by 3 bases and J by 7 bases. The CDR3 here is CASSISGQGPYTQYF. DNA for the CDR3: TGTGCCAGTAGTATTTCTGGACAGGGACCGTATACGCAGTATTTT.

This clonotype was picked up one time. The chain links TRBV4-1 to TRBJ1-2; D call uncertain. The germline gives CDR1 MGHRA, CDR2 YSYEKL. V lost 2 bases and J 8 bases, leaving 18 bases between the germline ends. This CDR3 has 15 amino acids. The CDR3 reads CASSQLPRGGVGYTF. The CDR3 region has the DNA TGCGCCAGCAGCCAACTCCCCAGAGGTGGAGTGGGCTACACCTTC.

This chain links TRBV13 with TRBJ2-7; D call uncertain. This CDR3 is built from 15 residues. Germline V CDR1 and CDR2: PRHDT, FYEKMQ (reference sequence). The germline V and J ends were trimmed by 5 bases and 5 bases, with 19 bases remaining between them. The CDR3 DNA is TGTGCCAGCAGCCGTACCTCACAAGAAGGCGACGAGCAGTACTTC. Protein: CASSRTSQEGDEQYF.

The chain recombines TRBV5-1 with TRBJ2-5; the match to TRBD1 covers 10 bases. This CDR3 comprises 16 residues. V was clipped by 4 bases and J by 3 bases; unmatched bases: 9. CDR1 is SGHRS, CDR2 YFSETQ, per germline. The CDR3 DNA sequence: TGCGCCAGCAGCGAGGGGAAGGGGACAGGGGAAGAGACCCAGTACTTC. It translates to CASSEGKGTGEETQYF. Combining the CDR3 with reference TRBV5-1 and TRBJ2-5 gives the whole variable domain KAGVTQTPRYLIKTRGQQVTLSCSPISGHRSVSWYQQTPGQGLQFLFEYFSETQRNKGNFPGRFSGRQFSNSRSEMNVSTLELGDSALYLCASSEGKGTGEETQYFGPGTRLLVL.

The chain is built from TRBV4-1 and TRBJ2-7; 11 nucleotides match TRBD1. Per germline, CDR1 MGHRA and CDR2 YSYEKL. This CDR3 is built from 16 residues. J gave up 5 bases and V 3 bases, and 9 bases lay outside the gene matches. CDR3 sequence reads: CASSHLWDRGSHEQYF. Here the CDR3 DNA reads TGCGCCAGCAGCCACCTCTGGGACAGGGGGTCCCACGAGCAGTACTTC.

The chain is built from TRBV7-3 and TRBJ1-3; 7 bases fit TRBD1. Germline values: CDR1 SGHTA, CDR2 FQGTGA. The CDR3 consists of 15 residues. With 2 bases clipped from V and 2 bases from J, the junction kept 3 bases outside the gene matches. CDR3 DNA: TGTGCCAGCAGCTTAGACAGGGCACCTGGAAACACCATATATTTT. This codes for CASSLDRAPGNTIYF. Using reference TRBV7-3 and TRBJ1-3 for the parts outside the CDR3, the full variable domain is GAGVSQTPSNKVTEKGKYVELRCDPISGHTALYWYRQSLGQGPEFLIYFQGTGAADDSGLPNDRFFAVRPEGSVSTLKIQRTERGDSAVYLCASSLDRAPGNTIYFGEGSWLTVV.

This chain links TRBV13 with TRBJ1-6; D remains ambiguous. The CDR3 has 16 amino acids. Germline V CDR1 and CDR2: PRHDT, FYEKMQ (reference sequence). Trimming took off 5 bases at V and 4 bases at J, with 15 bases between the two ends. The CDR3 here is CASSLRRSRYNSPLHF. The CDR3 DNA reads as TGTGCCAGCAGCCTACGTCGCTCCCGATATAATTCACCCCTCCACTTT.

The rearrangement links TRBV12-3 or TRBV12-4 to TRBJ2-7, with D perhaps matching TRBD1 (6 bases). V gave up 6 bases and J gave up 3 bases, with 9 bases separating them. The CDR3 consists of 12 residues. As DNA, the CDR3 is TGTGCCAGCAGCATGACAGGCTACGAGCAGTACTTC. It specifies CASSMTGYEQYF.

This chain uses TRBV27 with TRBJ1-5; D might be TRBD1 (5 bases). This CDR3 has 13 amino acids. V lost 6 bases and J lost 9, with 15 bases in between. From germline, CDR1 is MNHEY and CDR2 SMNVEV (reference sequence). The CDR3 DNA reads as TGTGCCAGCAGCCTGGGACCCCGAGGGCCCCAGCATTTT. The encoded protein is CASSLGPRGPQHF.